The 23 T cell receptor beta chains below were found in one sample sequenced in a study of cytomegalovirus exposure and HLA in healthy donors (dated by TCRdb to about 2017). Receptor amplification or capture employed the immunoSEQ multiplex PCR assay. A mixture of 60 forward primers for TCR Vbeta segments and 13 reverse primers for TCR Jbeta segments was used in the multiplex PCR. TCRdb retrieved this table from immuneACCESS and kept in-frame rearrangements only. Not all clones are present; in checked studies, unresolved V genes account for under half, and no reason is known for the remainder. The sample table holds about 200,000 clones. The ten biggest clones cover 0.74% of the sample. What was sequenced was PBMCs. These receptors all come from a boy between 10 and 17 years old in good health and CMV-seronegative.

The chain joins TRBV7-2 to TRBJ2-1; TRBD2 agrees at 13 bases. Trimming at V came to 5 bases and at J to 4 bases, leaving 8 bases not matched to a gene. This CDR3 has 17 amino acids. The germline gives CDR1 SGHTA, CDR2 FQGNSA. This CDR3 reads CASSHSGTSGTYNEQFF. The CDR3 bases are TGTGCCAGCAGCCATTCAGGGACTAGCGGGACTTACAATGAGCAGTTCTTC.

V usage is TRBV10-3 and J usage is TRBJ2-3, with D perhaps TRBD1 (6 bases). Germline V gene lookup returns CDR1 ENHRY and CDR2 SYGVKD. Trimming pared 3 bases from V and 3 bases from J, leaving 10 bases between. The CDR3 extends over 14 amino acids. This CDR3 is CAISEGGRTDTQYF. The CDR3 coding sequence is TGTGCCATCAGTGAAGGGGGAAGGACAGATACGCAGTATTTT.

The rearrangement joins TRBV28 to TRBJ2-7; no definite D call. V gave up 3 bases and J gave up 2 bases, with 8 bases separating them. This CDR3 has 13 amino acids. Germline-derived CDR1 and CDR2 are MDHEN and SYDVKM. CDR3 loop: CASSFPQAYEQYF. CDR3 nucleotide sequence: TGTGCCAGCAGTTTCCCACAAGCCTACGAGCAGTACTTC.

The V and J genes are TRBV4-1 and TRBJ2-7; perhaps TRBD2 as D (5 bases). With 5 bases removed from V and 6 bases from J, the gap between germline ends came to 14 bases. This CDR3 has 13 amino acids. From germline, CDR1 is MGHRA and CDR2 YSYEKL. CDR3 sequence: CASSAPGESEQYF. CDR3 nucleotides: TGCGCCAGCAGCGCGCCCGGGGAAAGCGAGCAGTACTTC.

The chain recombines TRBV10-3 with TRBJ1-1, with D possibly being TRBD1 (6 bases). The V end was cut by 3 bases, the J end by 1 base, with 18 bases between. The CDR3 runs to 17 residues. The germline gives CDR1 ENHRY, CDR2 SYGVKD. The CDR3 sequence: CAISDRQRQAGNTEAFF. The CDR3 DNA sequence: TGTGCCATCAGTGATCGTCAGCGACAGGCCGGGAACACTGAAGCTTTCTTT.

The J gene is TRBJ2-7, the V gene TRBV5-1; possible D gene TRBD1, 6 bases. Trimming removed 4 bases from V and 3 bases from J, with 8 bases in between. CDR3 length equals 12 residues. CDR1 and CDR2 from the germline V gene are SGHRS and YFSETQ. In DNA form, the CDR3 reads TGCGCCAGCAGCCCACAGGGCTACGAGCAGTACTTC. This codes for CASSPQGYEQYF.

The rearrangement joins TRBV5-1 to TRBJ2-3; the match to TRBD2 covers 7 bases. The junction had 4 bases not matched to a gene; V was cut back by 2 bases and J by 4 bases. The CDR3 has 14 amino acids. Germline V gene lookup returns CDR1 SGHRS and CDR2 YFSETQ. CDR3 amino acids: CASSFLLAADTQYF. DNA of the CDR3: TGCGCCAGCAGCTTCCTTCTAGCGGCAGATACGCAGTATTTT.

This chain connects TRBV27 to TRBJ1-2, with a weak D call TRBD1 (6 bases). The germline CDR1 and CDR2 sequences are MNHEY and SMNVEV (reference sequence). V dropped 8 bases and J dropped 4 bases, with 20 bases sitting between them. CDR3 length: 15 residues. Here the CDR3 DNA reads TGTGCCAGCTCTCTAACTGGGGGCGGCTTCTATGGCTACACCTTC. Translating it yields CASSLTGGGFYGYTF.

The rearrangement links TRBV30 to TRBJ2-6; the D gene is possibly TRBD2 (5 bases). Trimming cost V 4 bases and J 3 bases, with 16 bases left between them. CDR3 length: 16 residues. The germline gives CDR1 GTSNPN, CDR2 SVGIG (reference sequence). The CDR3 coding sequence is TGTGCCTGGACCCGGGCAGCGGCTTATGGGGCCAACGTCCTGACTTTC. Encoded protein: CAWTRAAAYGANVLTF.

CDR3 amino acids: CASSRLAGGWETQYF. The CDR3, as DNA: TGTGCCAGCAGCCGCCTAGCGGGGGGCTGGGAGACCCAGTACTTC. V usage is TRBV7-8 and J usage is TRBJ2-5; 11 positions match TRBD2. Germline V gene data show CDR1 as SGHVS and CDR2 as FQNEAQ. This CDR3 has 15 residues. V dropped 5 bases and J dropped 5; count of bases not matched to a gene: 7. The complete variable domain, with remaining parts taken from reference TRBV7-8 and TRBJ2-5, reads GAGVSQSPRYKVAKRGQDVALRCDPISGHVSLFWYQQALGQGPEFLTYFQNEAQLDKSGLPSDRFFAERPEGSVSTLKIQRTQQEDSAVYLCASSRLAGGWETQYFGPGTRLLVL.

Notes on this clone: One end of the junction varies from germline; a read error may be responsible. The rearrangement joins TRBV5-1 to TRBJ1-4, with TRBD1 identical over 7 bases. The CDR3 contains 18 residues. Germline V gene sequence: CDR1 SGHRS, CDR2 YFSETQ. The CDR3 bases are TGCGCCAGCAGCTTGTTGTCGGGCGGAGGGGGCGAGGATGAAGAACTGTTTTTT. It translates to CASSLLSGGGGEDEELFF.

The chain links TRBV7-9 to TRBJ1-2; D is perhaps TRBD1 (6 bases). The CDR3 covers 14 residues. In germline, CDR1 is SEHNR, CDR2 FQNEAQ (reference sequence). Trimming pared 2 bases from V and 5 bases from J, leaving 12 bases between. The CDR3 loop is CASSLTDQGYGYTF. The CDR3 DNA sequence: TGTGCCAGCAGCTTAACGGACCAGGGGTATGGCTACACCTTC.

The gene calls are TRBV5-1 and TRBJ2-7, with TRBD2 identical over 11 bases. This CDR3 region has 18 residues. Germline assignment: CDR1 SGHRS and CDR2 YFSETQ. Unmatched junction bases numbered 8, after V lost 0 bases and J lost 0 bases. DNA of the CDR3: TGCGCCAGCAGCTTGGGACTAGCGGGGCCGTATTACTCCTACGAGCAGTACTTC. This translates into CASSLGLAGPYYSYEQYF.

The CDR3 nucleotides are TGTGCCAGTAGTCGGTCCCCTAACACTGAAGCTTTCTTT. This translates into CASSRSPNTEAFF. V gene TRBV19 combines with J gene TRBJ1-1; D call uncertain. The CDR3 sequence is 13 residues long. Germline CDR1 LNHDA, CDR2 SQIVND (reference sequence). Trimming shortened V by 5 bases and J by 2 bases, and 9 bases separated the two germline ends.

The chain recombines TRBV6-5 with TRBJ1-2, with 7 bases identical to TRBD1. The germline CDR1 and CDR2 sequences are MNHEY and SVGAGI. The CDR3 is made up of 13 amino acids. V was clipped by 6 bases and J by 6 bases; unmatched bases: 7. CDR3 in amino acids: CASSPTGVHGYTF. CDR3 DNA sequence: TGTGCCAGCAGCCCAACAGGGGTTCATGGCTACACCTTC.

This chain links TRBV5-4 with TRBJ1-1, with D unclear. Germline V CDR1 and CDR2: SGHNT, YYREEE (reference sequence). Trimming removed 4 bases at V and 1 base at J, with 17 bases between. The CDR3 loop spans 16 amino acids. This CDR3 reads CASSPITGSQNTEAFF. The CDR3 coding sequence is TGTGCCAGCAGCCCGATTACCGGGAGCCAGAACACTGAAGCTTTCTTT.

The chain employs TRBV30 and TRBJ1-4, with 7 nucleotides matching TRBD1. The CDR3 contains 13 residues. With V trimmed by 2 bases and J by 4 bases, 1 base remained unmatched. CDR1 GTSNPN and CDR2 SVGIG come from the germline V gene (reference sequence). CDR3 in DNA: TGTGCCTGGAGTAGACAGGGTAATGAAAAACTGTTTTTT. Amino acid sequence: CAWSRQGNEKLFF.

The chain uses TRBV11-2 and TRBJ2-6; 10 bases are shared with TRBD2. Looked up from germline, CDR1 is SGHAT and CDR2 is FQNNGV. Trimming removed 2 bases from V and 5 bases from J; junction bases left unmatched: 9. This CDR3 is built from 18 residues. CDR3 loop: CASSLIRSGGARANVLTF. As DNA, the CDR3 is TGTGCCAGCAGCTTAATAAGGAGCGGGGGGGCCCGGGCCAACGTCCTGACTTTC.

This chain uses TRBV15 with TRBJ2-2, with a weak D call TRBD1 (7 bases). V lost 6 bases and J lost 7, with 15 bases in between. The germline gives CDR1 LNHNV, CDR2 YYDKDF (reference sequence). The CDR3 length is 14 residues. CDR3 region: CATSTDREVGELFF. DNA for the CDR3: TGTGCCACCAGTACTGACAGGGAGGTCGGGGAGCTGTTTTTT.

The chain carries TRBV4-1 and TRBJ2-7, with TRBD2 identical over 11 bases. The CDR3 length is 18 residues. The germline V gene has CDR1 MGHRA and CDR2 YSYEKL. V trimming: 4 bases; J trimming: 2 bases; junction bases outside the gene matches: 13. In DNA form, the CDR3 reads TGCGCCAGCAGCCGTGGACTAGCGGGCAACGGGGTACCCTACGAGCAGTACTTC. Its translation: CASSRGLAGNGVPYEQYF.

The chain carries TRBV4-2 and TRBJ1-1, with a weak D call TRBD1 (5 bases). Trimming stripped 1 base from V and 5 bases from J, with 17 bases between. Germline CDR1 is LGHNA and CDR2 is YNFKEQ. The CDR3 is 16 amino acids. Here the CDR3 DNA reads TGTGCCAGCAGCCAAGTTAATCTATTAGGGGATACTGAAGCTTTCTTT. Its translation: CASSQVNLLGDTEAFF.

V gene TRBV30 combines with J gene TRBJ1-5; 7 bases agree with TRBD1. This CDR3 contains 12 residues. Germline V gives CDR1 GTSNPN, CDR2 SVGIG (reference sequence). The trim removed 3 bases at V and 7 bases at J, leaving 3 bases unmatched. CDR3 DNA sequence: TGTGCCTGGAGCGAGGGACAGCAGCCCCAGCATTTT. This codes for CAWSEGQQPQHF.

J is TRBJ2-7 and V is TRBV7-3, with D unresolved. V lost 5 bases, J lost 0 bases, and 11 bases lay in between. The CDR3 spans 14 residues. Germline CDR1 and CDR2: SGHTA and FQGTGA. CDR3 nucleotides: TGTGCCAGCAGCACAACCCCAGACTCCTACGAGCAGTACTTC. Encoded protein: CASSTTPDSYEQYF.